In its sample, the clone carrying this T cell receptor beta chain was seen a few times. A universal primer binding site was introduced by template switching. The final cDNA contained unique molecular identifiers. TCRdb re-called the 5' RACE reads with MiXCR, one entry per CDR3 protein. The sample has about 480,000 distinct CDR3 sequences, about 14% seen once; the top ten hold more than 0.5%. V lost 2 bases to trimming and J lost 2 bases, with 16 bases between them. There are 16 residues in the CDR3. CDR1 and CDR2 (germline): MNHEY, SVGAGI. These data come from a study of identical twins. The data also belong to a second study, concerning yellow fever vaccine responses in identical twins. That study adds: Twins reportedly mounted vaccine T cell responses that seemed partly convergent, partly personalized.

The sequence derives from a young woman in good health. Sample: CD4+ T cells sorted from blood. V and J are TRBV6-5 and TRBJ2-7; D is undetermined. The CDR3 protein is CASSYPAAKPAYEQYF. The CDR3 coding sequence is TGTGCCAGCAGTTACCCCGCGGCTAAGCCCGCCTACGAGCAGTACTTC.